These 18 T cell receptor beta chains came from one sample sequenced in a study of a mutant IDH1 vaccine in newly diagnosed glioma. These receptors' targets are unknown. Time point of the sample: week 23, last vaccination. Every vaccination contained 300 ug of the mutant IDH1 20-mer peptide and was paired with topical imiquimod. The protocol was immunoSEQ multiplex PCR, while the TCRdb copy is restricted to in-frame clones and leaves out a portion. The sample has tens of thousands of clones, 80% to 85% seen once. The material was PBMCs, obtained from a glioma patient whose treatment included an IDH1 peptide vaccine. The receptors here all came from a woman aged 40-49 years with glioma. Some clones in this sample may be carry-over from other donors' samples.

The CDR3 coding sequence is TGCGCCAGCAGCCAAGATTCGGGACAGGGCTATGGCTACACCTTC. Translated: CASSQDSGQGYGYTF. The J gene is TRBJ1-2, the V gene TRBV4-3, with 9 bases identical to TRBD1. The V gene's germline CDR1 is LGHNA and CDR2 YSLEER. With 0 bases clipped from V and 4 bases from J, the junction kept 3 bases outside the gene matches. The CDR3 sequence is 15 residues long.

This clone was detected a few times. CDR3 residues: CASSGSSNQPQHF. CDR3 nucleotides: TGTGCCAGCAGTGGGTCGAGCAATCAGCCCCAGCATTTT. The rearrangement uses TRBV27 and TRBJ1-5, with no clear D. This CDR3 is built from 13 residues. Germline CDR1 and CDR2: MNHEY and SMNVEV (reference sequence). Trimming cost V 5 bases and J 1 base, with 6 bases left between them.

This chain uses TRBV28 with TRBJ2-7, with D maybe TRBD2 (5 bases). The CDR3 has 12 residues. CDR1 is MDHEN, CDR2 SYDVKM, per germline. Between the trimmed V and J ends, which lost 6 bases and 6 bases, there was a span of 12 bases. CDR3 nucleotides: TGTGCCAGCAGCTTAGTGGGAGTCGAGCAGTACTTC. Residues: CASSLVGVEQYF. Drawing the rest from reference TRBV28 and TRBJ2-7, the complete variable domain is DVKVTQSSRYLVKRTGEKVFLECVQDMDHENMFWYRQDPGLGLRLIYFSYDVKMKEKGDIPEGYSVSREKKERFSLILESASTNQTSMYLCASSLVGVEQYFGPGTRLTVT.

The chain joins TRBV4-3 to TRBJ2-3; TRBD2 matches at 8 bases. The CDR3 has 15 residues. The ends lost 1 base at V and 4 bases at J; junction bases unmatched: 4. Germline CDR1 LGHNA, CDR2 YSLEER. CDR3 in amino acids: CASSQADGGADTQYF. For the CDR3, the DNA is TGCGCCAGCAGCCAAGCTGACGGGGGGGCAGATACGCAGTATTTT.

V gene TRBV12-5 combines with J gene TRBJ2-7, with D maybe TRBD2 (5 bases). The CDR3 has 15 amino acids. Trimming removed 2 bases at V and 2 bases at J, with 13 bases between. Germline-derived CDR1 and CDR2 are LGHNT and FRNRAP. Here the CDR3 DNA reads TGTGCTAGTGGTTTGTTCACGGGGTGGGCCTACGAGCAGTACTTC. This codes for CASGLFTGWAYEQYF. Using reference TRBV12-5 and TRBJ2-7 for the parts outside the CDR3, the full variable domain is DARVTQTPRHKVTEMGQEVTMRCQPILGHNTVFWYRQTMMQGLELLAYFRNRAPLDDSGMPKDRFSAEMPDATLATLKIQPSEPRDSAVYFCASGLFTGWAYEQYFGPGTRLTVT.

The chain carries TRBV11-2 and TRBJ2-7; D gene uncertain. Trimming left V 3 bases short and J 1 base short, with 7 bases between. This CDR3 is built from 13 residues. The germline V gene encodes CDR1 SGHAT and CDR2 FQNNGV. CDR3 in DNA: TGTGCCAGCAGCTTCTATATGTCCTACGAGCAGTACTTC. Protein: CASSFYMSYEQYF.

V and J are TRBV4-3 and TRBJ2-2; the match to TRBD2 covers 10 bases. V lost 3 bases and J lost 0; bases outside the gene matches: 1. CDR1 is LGHNA, CDR2 YSLEER, per germline. This CDR3 is built from 16 residues. CDR3 nucleotides: TGCGCCAGCAGCCATCTAGCGGGGGCGAACACCGGGGAGCTGTTTTTT. Translating gives CASSHLAGANTGELFF.

The chain uses TRBV25-1 and TRBJ2-1; D not resolved. V was pared by 5 bases and J by 8 bases, with 16 bases between. The CDR3 has 14 amino acids. Looked up from germline, CDR1 is MGHDK and CDR2 is SYGVNS. CDR3 bases: TGTGCCAGCAGTCCTCCCAGAGCTACGTATGAGCAGTTCTTC. Translating gives CASSPPRATYEQFF. The whole variable domain, filled in from reference TRBV25-1 and TRBJ2-1, reads EADIYQTPRYLVIGTGKKITLECSQTMGHDKMYWYQQDPGMELHLIHYSYGVNSTEKGDLSSESTVSRIRTEHFPLTLESARPSHTSQYLCASSPPRATYEQFFGPGTRLTVL.

The V gene is TRBV11-2, the J gene TRBJ2-5; D is unclear. Trimming stripped 0 bases from V and 5 bases from J, with 7 bases between. The germline gives CDR1 SGHAT, CDR2 FQNNGV. The CDR3 has 13 residues. In nucleotides, the CDR3 is TGTGCCAGCAGCTTAGAAGAGTGGGAGACCCAGTACTTC. Translated, it gives CASSLEEWETQYF.

In DNA, the CDR3 is TGTGCCAGTACCCTAGCGGGCGGGGGTGGAGGCAGCAATCAGCCCCAGCATTTT. It yields the protein CASTLAGGGGGSNQPQHF. The gene calls are TRBV19 and TRBJ1-5; perhaps TRBD1 as D (5 bases). The CDR3 is made up of 18 amino acids. V lost 7 bases, J lost 1 base, and 23 bases lay in between. Germline-derived CDR1 and CDR2 are LNHDA and SQIVND (reference sequence).

The chain couples TRBV7-9 to TRBJ1-2, with TRBD1 identical over 7 bases. CDR1 SEHNR and CDR2 FQNEAQ come from the germline V gene (reference sequence). CDR3 size: 14 residues. V was pared by 5 bases and J by 4 bases, with 7 bases of the junction left unmatched. DNA of the CDR3: TGTGCCAGCAGCGAACCGGGACAGATCTATGGCTACACCTTC. Translated: CASSEPGQIYGYTF.

The J gene is TRBJ2-7, the V gene TRBV2; D may correspond to TRBD1 or TRBD2 (7 bases each). The germline CDR1 and CDR2 sequences are SNHLY and FYNNEI. Trimming took 7 bases from V and 2 from J, leaving 15 bases between them. The CDR3 sequence is 14 residues long. The CDR3 DNA follows: TGTGCCAGCAACAGGGGCGGGGGTGCCTACGAGCAGTACTTC. It is translated as CASNRGGGAYEQYF.

J is TRBJ1-4 and V is TRBV18; D gene ambiguous. The CDR3 covers 14 residues. Trimming left V 6 bases short and J 4 bases short, with 12 bases between. Looked up from germline, CDR1 is KGHSH and CDR2 is LQKENI. For the CDR3, the DNA is TGTGCCAGCTCCCCTTCGTGGAGTAATGAAAAACTGTTTTTT. Its translation: CASSPSWSNEKLFF.

The chain is built from TRBV7-9 and TRBJ1-2; no clear D. V was shortened by 1 base and J by 6 bases, with 9 bases between the two germline ends. Germline values: CDR1 SEHNR, CDR2 FQNEAQ (reference sequence). The CDR3 consists of 13 residues. The CDR3 sequence: CASSLVYRDGYTF. CDR3 DNA: TGTGCCAGCAGCTTAGTTTACCGAGATGGCTACACCTTC.

CDR3 in DNA: TGTGCCAGCAGTGGGGGTACCGGGACAGGGATCACAGATACGCAGTATTTT. Translation: CASSGGTGTGITDTQYF. V gene TRBV2 combines with J gene TRBJ2-3; 9 positions match TRBD1. Trimming removed 4 bases from V and 2 bases from J; junction bases left unmatched: 10. Germline V CDR1 and CDR2: SNHLY, FYNNEI. This CDR3 comprises 17 residues.

The DNA for the CDR3 is TGCGCCAGCAGCTTGGAGATGGTCACAGATACGCAGTATTTT. This gives the protein CASSLEMVTDTQYF. The genes are TRBV5-1 and TRBJ2-3; D is unclear. The ends were cut back, 0 bases at V and 2 bases at J, with 7 bases in the middle. The CDR3 spans 14 residues. Germline CDR1 reads SGHRS; CDR2 reads YFSETQ.

The genes are TRBV6-5 and TRBJ1-3; D possibly corresponds to TRBD1 (5 bases). The germline V gene has CDR1 MNHEY and CDR2 SVGAGI. Trimming took 7 bases from V and 3 from J, leaving 10 bases between them. The CDR3 is 13 amino acids. The CDR3 nucleotides read TGTGCCAGCACTGAGGGGAATGGAAACACCATATATTTT. Translating it yields CASTEGNGNTIYF.

This chain links TRBV9 with TRBJ2-2, with D hard to call. Germline V gives CDR1 SGDLS, CDR2 YYNGEE. Between the trimmed V and J ends, which lost 3 bases and 8 bases, there was a span of 11 bases. The CDR3 is made up of 13 amino acids. CDR3 sequence: CASSEVLRGELFF. The CDR3 DNA follows: TGTGCCAGCAGCGAGGTTTTAAGGGGGGAGCTGTTTTTT.